This T cell receptor beta chain originates from a study of response to subunit inactivated influenza vaccine. Whole-study results and caveats: The authors suggested that every seasonal influenza vaccination recruits few new T cells.

TCRdb fed the RT-PCR reads into MiXCR, producing one record per CDR3 protein. The data contain approximately 700,000 distinct CDR3 sequences, approximately 14% of them seen just once; the ten biggest clones take up roughly 12%. This clonotype turned up a few times. Its antigen is undetermined. This sample comprised PBMCs from blood, obtained about 12 days after vaccination. The sequence came from a man in his forties or fifties who received an inactivated influenza vaccine.

In nucleotides, the CDR3 is TGTGCCAGCAGTACTTCACTAGCGGGTAGCACAGATACGCAGTATTTT. It is translated as CASSTSLAGSTDTQYF. The V call is TRBV27, the J call TRBJ2-3; 9 bases fit TRBD2. The CDR3 is made up of 16 amino acids. CDR1 is MNHEY and CDR2 is SMNVEV in the germline V gene (reference sequence). Losses at the gene ends were 5 bases for V and 0 bases for J; bases not matched to a gene: 6.